The 20 T cell receptor beta chains reported below all come from one sample, sequenced in a study of T cell changes during pregnancy in multiple sclerosis. Data came from immunoSEQ multiplex PCR; TCRdb stores just in-frame clones and leaves some out. The sample lists under 35,000 clones; roughly 90% were seen once. The sample here was CD8+ T cells from peripheral blood mononuclear cells, taken before pregnancy. These receptors originate from a female donor with multiple sclerosis, enrolled in a pregnancy study.

J is TRBJ2-3 and V is TRBV4-3, with 8 bases identical to TRBD1. Per germline, CDR1 LGHNA and CDR2 YSLEER. J was trimmed by 1 base and V by 0 bases; bases with no gene match: 6. The CDR3 is made up of 17 amino acids. CDR3: CASSQDGPGGRTDTQYF. In nucleotides, the CDR3 is TGCGCCAGCAGCCAAGATGGGCCAGGGGGCCGCACAGATACGCAGTATTTT.

CDR3 region: CASSLGQAGELFF. CDR3 coding DNA: TGTGCCAGCAGCTTAGGGCAGGCCGGGGAGCTGTTTTTT. The chain has TRBV7-2 and TRBJ2-2; D is unresolved. This CDR3 spans 13 amino acids. The germline CDR1 and CDR2 sequences are SGHTA and FQGNSA. V was shortened by 1 base and J by 6 bases, with 6 bases between the two germline ends.

This sequence joins TRBV27 and TRBJ2-7, with TRBD2 matching 8 bases. Germline V lookup: CDR1 MNHEY, CDR2 SMNVEV (reference sequence). Trimming took 0 bases from V and 2 from J; bases not matched to a gene: 9. CDR3 length equals 17 residues. The CDR3 bases are TGTGCCAGCAGTTTATCGATGGGCGGGGGGTTTCCCTACGAGCAGTACTTC. It encodes CASSLSMGGGFPYEQYF.

A single count supports this clone. The chain uses TRBV2 and TRBJ2-7, with 7 bases lining up with TRBD2. The germline CDR1 and CDR2 sequences are SNHLY and FYNNEI. This CDR3 has 15 residues. The trim removed 3 bases at V and 7 bases at J, leaving 12 bases unmatched. The chain's CDR3 is CASSDLAGDAPEQYF. The CDR3 DNA reads TGTGCCAGCAGTGACCTGGCGGGAGACGCTCCGGAGCAGTACTTC.

The rearrangement uses TRBV6-4 and TRBJ2-5; the match to TRBD2 covers 10 bases. V was clipped by 0 bases and J by 5 bases; unmatched bases: 15. Germline loops: CDR1 MRHNA, CDR2 SNTAGT. The CDR3 totals 19 residues. CDR3 sequence (DNA): TGTGCCAGCAGTGACTCCGGTGGGGAAGCGGGGGGGCCGGGGGAGACCCAGTACTTC. Its translation: CASSDSGGEAGGPGETQYF.

For the CDR3, the DNA is TGTGCCAGCAGCCCCATGGGGGCTGCCAATGAGCAGTTCTTC. This sequence encodes CASSPMGAANEQFF. The V gene is TRBV9, the J gene TRBJ2-1; the D gene is possibly TRBD1 (6 bases). Germline V CDR1 and CDR2: SGDLS, YYNGEE. This CDR3 region has 14 residues. With 4 bases removed from V and 6 bases from J, the gap between germline ends came to 14 bases.

The CDR3 here is CASSRETSGRSKTQYF. In nucleotides, the CDR3 is TGTGCCAGTAGTAGGGAGACTAGCGGGAGATCAAAGACCCAGTACTTC. The chain uses TRBV19 and TRBJ2-5; 12 bases map to TRBD2. Germline loops: CDR1 LNHDA, CDR2 SQIVND (reference sequence). This CDR3 has 16 amino acids. Trimming at V came to 4 bases and at J to 6 bases, leaving 9 bases not matched to a gene.

The V gene is TRBV5-1, the J gene TRBJ2-6; D is unresolved. The germline V gene encodes CDR1 SGHRS and CDR2 YFSETQ. Trimming removed 4 bases from V and 0 bases from J, with 5 bases in between. The CDR3 is made up of 14 amino acids. The CDR3 region is CASSADSGANVLTF. DNA of the CDR3: TGCGCCAGCAGCGCAGACTCTGGGGCCAACGTCCTGACTTTC.

This sequence joins TRBV5-6 and TRBJ1-1; 7 nucleotides agree with TRBD1. V was clipped by 4 bases and J by 1 base; unmatched bases: 4. The CDR3 is 14 residues long. Per germline, CDR1 SGHDT and CDR2 YYEEEE. CDR3 sequence reads: CASSHRGWNTEAFF. The CDR3 DNA follows: TGTGCCAGCAGCCACAGGGGATGGAACACTGAAGCTTTCTTT.

V usage is TRBV29-1 and J usage is TRBJ2-7, with TRBD1 matching over 7 bases. The CDR3 is 12 residues long. V shed 7 bases and J 1 base; nucleotides not matched to a gene: 4. Per the germline V gene, CDR1 is SQVTM and CDR2 is ANQGSEA. The CDR3 region is CSGQGQSYEQYF. The CDR3 DNA sequence: TGCAGCGGCCAGGGACAGTCCTACGAGCAGTACTTC.

J is TRBJ2-7 and V is TRBV11-3; 8 nucleotides agree with TRBD1. Unmatched junction bases numbered 5, after V lost 5 bases and J lost 5 bases. CDR3 length: 13 amino acids. Germline V gene lookup returns CDR1 SGHNT and CDR2 YENEEA. CDR3 sequence: CASSPDREDEQYF. CDR3 DNA sequence: TGTGCCAGCAGCCCGGACAGGGAGGACGAGCAGTACTTC.

The J gene is TRBJ2-1, the V gene TRBV7-3; 7 bases line up with TRBD1. CDR1 is SGHTA, CDR2 FQGTGA, per germline. With V trimmed by 3 bases and J by 3 bases, 2 bases remained unmatched. The CDR3 length is 14 residues. The CDR3 nucleotides read TGTGCCAGCAGCTTGGGACAGAGCTACAATGAGCAGTTCTTC. Amino acid sequence: CASSLGQSYNEQFF.

The chain couples TRBV6-4 to TRBJ2-3, with 9 bases matching TRBD2. This CDR3 is built from 17 residues. V gave up 0 bases and J gave up 3 bases; unmatched junction bases: 7. Looked up from germline, CDR1 is MRHNA and CDR2 is SNTAGT. The CDR3 loop reads CASSDSVGAGGTDTQYF. The DNA of the CDR3 is TGTGCCAGCAGTGACTCCGTCGGGGCGGGAGGGACAGATACGCAGTATTTT.

The genes are TRBV27 and TRBJ1-2, with D perhaps matching TRBD1 (5 bases). This CDR3 comprises 11 residues. Trimming took off 4 bases at V and 5 bases at J, with 5 bases between the two ends. The germline CDR1 and CDR2 sequences are MNHEY and SMNVEV (reference sequence). The CDR3 protein is CASSSGYGYTF. The CDR3 DNA follows: TGTGCCAGCAGTTCAGGGTATGGCTACACCTTC.

The chain employs TRBV6-6 and TRBJ1-1; the D gene is possibly TRBD1 (6 bases). Looked up from germline, CDR1 is MNHNY and CDR2 is SVGAGI (reference sequence). V gave up 0 bases and J gave up 8 bases, with 16 bases separating them. There are 15 residues in the CDR3. The CDR3 region has the DNA TGTGCCAGCAGTTACTCAGGGGGGGACGTTGAGGAAGCTTTCTTT. This translates into CASSYSGGDVEEAFF.

J is TRBJ1-2 and V is TRBV5-1; D is unresolved. The V end lost 5 bases, the J end lost 6 bases, and 14 bases lay between the germline ends. Germline V gene sequence: CDR1 SGHRS, CDR2 YFSETQ. The CDR3 has 13 residues. CDR3 protein: CASSFGIEDGYTF. In nucleotides, the CDR3 is TGCGCCAGCAGTTTCGGGATAGAAGATGGCTACACCTTC. Based on the CDR3 plus reference TRBV5-1 and TRBJ1-2, the full variable domain is KAGVTQTPRYLIKTRGQQVTLSCSPISGHRSVSWYQQTPGQGLQFLFEYFSETQRNKGNFPGRFSGRQFSNSRSEMNVSTLELGDSALYLCASSFGIEDGYTFGSGTRLTVV.

The J gene is TRBJ1-5, the V gene TRBV10-1; no reliable D call. V lost 8 bases to trimming and J lost 5 bases, with 10 bases between them. The CDR3 spans 12 residues. Looked up from germline, CDR1 is WNHNN and CDR2 is SYGVQD (reference sequence). The CDR3 region is CASPGLDQPQHF. CDR3 DNA: TGCGCCAGCCCAGGACTAGATCAGCCCCAGCATTTT.

The chain links TRBV7-9 to TRBJ2-5; TRBD2 matches 7 bases. This CDR3 comprises 15 residues. From germline, CDR1 is SEHNR and CDR2 FQNEAQ (reference sequence). With V trimmed by 1 base and J by 5 bases, 7 bases remained unmatched. The CDR3 coding sequence is TGTGCCAGCAGCTTAGTGGGGGGGTCCGGGGAGACCCAGTACTTC. It is translated as CASSLVGGSGETQYF.

The genes are TRBV5-4 and TRBJ2-1, with TRBD1 matching 11 bases. The length of the CDR3 is 18 residues. The germline gives CDR1 SGHNT, CDR2 YYREEE (reference sequence). After removal of 3 bases from V and 4 bases from J, the junction contained 12 bases not matched to a gene. The CDR3 is CASSSPIARDRGYNEQFF. The CDR3 DNA sequence: TGTGCCAGCAGCTCACCGATAGCCCGGGACAGGGGGTACAATGAGCAGTTCTTC. Full variable domain (missing parts from reference TRBV5-4 and TRBJ2-1): ETGVTQSPTHLIKTRGQQVTLRCSSQSGHNTVSWYQQALGQGPQFIFQYYREEENGRGNFPPRFSGLQFPNYSSELNVNALELDDSALYLCASSSPIARDRGYNEQFFGPGTRLTVL.

The chain couples TRBV27 to TRBJ2-2, with TRBD2 matching over 10 bases. J was trimmed by 8 bases and V by 2 bases; bases with no gene match: 8. CDR1 is MNHEY and CDR2 is SMNVEV in the germline V gene (reference sequence). The CDR3 spans 16 residues. For the CDR3, the DNA is TGTGCCAGCAGTTTACTGGCTAGCGGGAGAGGGGGGGAGCTGTTTTTT. It yields the protein CASSLLASGRGGELFF.